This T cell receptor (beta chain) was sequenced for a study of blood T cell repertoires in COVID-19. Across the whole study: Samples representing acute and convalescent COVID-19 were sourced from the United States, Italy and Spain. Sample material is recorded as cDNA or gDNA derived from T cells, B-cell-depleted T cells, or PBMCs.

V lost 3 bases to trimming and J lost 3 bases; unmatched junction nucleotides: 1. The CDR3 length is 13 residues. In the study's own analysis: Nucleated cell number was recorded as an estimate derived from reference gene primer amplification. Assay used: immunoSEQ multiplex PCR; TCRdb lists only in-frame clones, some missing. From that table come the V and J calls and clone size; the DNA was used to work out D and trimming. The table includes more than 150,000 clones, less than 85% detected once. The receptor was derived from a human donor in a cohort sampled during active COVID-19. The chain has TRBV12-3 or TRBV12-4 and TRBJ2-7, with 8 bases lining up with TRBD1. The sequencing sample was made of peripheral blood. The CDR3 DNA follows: TGTGCCAGCAGTTTGGGGACAGGCTACGAGCAGTACTTC. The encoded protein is CASSLGTGYEQYF.